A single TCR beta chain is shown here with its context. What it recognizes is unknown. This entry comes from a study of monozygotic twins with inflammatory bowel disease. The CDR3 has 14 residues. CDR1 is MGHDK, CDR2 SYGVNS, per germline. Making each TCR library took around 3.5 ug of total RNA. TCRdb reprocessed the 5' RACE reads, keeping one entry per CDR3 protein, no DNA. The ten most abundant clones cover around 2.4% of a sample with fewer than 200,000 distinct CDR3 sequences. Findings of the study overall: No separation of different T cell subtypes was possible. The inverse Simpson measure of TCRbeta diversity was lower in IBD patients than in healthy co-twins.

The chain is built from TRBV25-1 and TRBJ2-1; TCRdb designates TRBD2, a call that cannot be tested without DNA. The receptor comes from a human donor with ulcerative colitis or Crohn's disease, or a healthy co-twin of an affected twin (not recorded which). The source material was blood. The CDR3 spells CASNRGSGYNEQFF. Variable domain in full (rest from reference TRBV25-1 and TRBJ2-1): EADIYQTPRYLVIGTGKKITLECSQTMGHDKMYWYQQDPGMELHLIHYSYGVNSTEKGDLSSESTVSRIRTEHFPLTLESARPSHTSQYLCASNRGSGYNEQFFGPGTRLTVL.